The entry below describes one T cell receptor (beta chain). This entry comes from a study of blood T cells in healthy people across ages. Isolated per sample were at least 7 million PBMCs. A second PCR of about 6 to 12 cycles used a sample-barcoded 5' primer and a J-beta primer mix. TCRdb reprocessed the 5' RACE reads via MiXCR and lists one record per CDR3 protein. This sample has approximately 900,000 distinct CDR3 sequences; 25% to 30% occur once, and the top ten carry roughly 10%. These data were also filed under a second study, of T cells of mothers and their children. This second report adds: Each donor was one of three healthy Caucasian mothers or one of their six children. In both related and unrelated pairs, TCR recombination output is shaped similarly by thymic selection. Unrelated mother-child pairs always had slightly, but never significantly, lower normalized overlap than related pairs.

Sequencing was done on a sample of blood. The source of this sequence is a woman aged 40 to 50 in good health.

CDR3 nucleotides: TGTGCCAGTAGAGAGCGTCCGGGCTCTGGAAACACCATATATTTT. Translated: CASRERPGSGNTIYF. The V gene is TRBV6-5, the J gene TRBJ1-3; D call uncertain. Germline CDR1 is MNHEY and CDR2 is SVGAGI. CDR3 length: 15 amino acids. V lost 9 bases and J lost 0, with 15 bases in between.